This T cell receptor (beta chain) came from a study of T cells after yellow fever vaccination. TCRdb ran MiXCR on the 5' RACE reads and lists one entry per CDR3 protein. The sample carries some 320,000 distinct CDR3 sequences, approximately 4.3% recorded once. The origin of this receptor is a man between 18 and 29 years old who received the YFV17D yellow fever vaccine. The sequenced sample was PBMCs, obtained 15 days after the yellow fever booster vaccination.

The CDR3 loop reads CATSRSGTGYEQYV. The DNA of the CDR3 is TGTGCCACCAGCAGATCCGGGACAGGGTACGAGCAGTACGTC. The chain carries TRBV15 and TRBJ2-7, with 9 bases lining up with TRBD1. There are 14 residues in the CDR3. The germline CDR1 and CDR2 sequences are LNHNV and YYDKDF (reference sequence). The V gene end was trimmed by 2 bases and the J gene end by 4 bases; junction bases not matched to a gene: 3.